This entry describes one T cell receptor beta chain. Its antigen remains unknown. The CDR3 length is 15 residues. Germline V CDR1 and CDR2: MNHNS, SASEGT. V shed 0 bases, J shed 2 bases, and the junction held 4 bases outside the gene matches. PCR involved 60 Vbeta and 13 Jbeta primers. Sequencing was performed with immunoSEQ multiplex PCR; in TCRdb, only in-frame clones are kept and a portion is missing. The data hold roughly 180,000 clones, with less than 85% observed a single time. The sample is drawn from a study of cytomegalovirus exposure and HLA in healthy donors. Study-wide points: Productive rates of about 90% or about 30% were seen for most TCR beta V segments in an earlier analysis. Later on, analysis showed that most CMV-associated TCR beta chains appeared to be HLA-restricted.

The clonotype was recovered from a boy between 2 and 10 years old in good health and CMV-seronegative. The rearrangement joins TRBV6-1 to TRBJ2-7; 7 nucleotides line up with TRBD2. The sequencing sample was made of PBMCs. CDR3 nucleotide sequence: TGTGCCAGCAGTGAAGCGGGGGGGGGAACCTACGAGCAGTACGTC. Residues: CASSEAGGGTYEQYV.